This T cell receptor (beta chain) was identified during a study of T cell responses to AZD1222 COVID-19 vaccine. This clone came up once. V was cut by 1 base and J by 0 bases, with 15 bases left in between. There are 17 residues in the CDR3. CDR1 and CDR2 from the germline V gene are SGHVS and FQNEAQ. Generated by immunoSEQ multiplex PCR, the TCRdb table keeps only in-frame clones and is missing some. The sample has some 83,000 clones, approximately 90% seen once; the top ten hold approximately 5.4%. The clonotype comes from an adult in good health. The input for sequencing was peripheral blood, taken on day 0 of AZD1222 vaccination. The chain combines TRBV7-8 with TRBJ1-2; D unresolved. In nucleotides, the CDR3 is TGTGCCAGCAGCTTAGTAGTGGTGCCAACAACTAACTATGGCTACACCTTC. The encoded protein is CASSLVVVPTTNYGYTF.